This T cell receptor beta chain emerged from a study of shared clonotypes between healthy human individuals. This clone was recorded only once. Generated by immunoSEQ multiplex PCR, the TCRdb table keeps only in-frame clones and is missing some. The sample shows about 2 million clones, roughly 95% of them seen only once. The naive CD8 subset, CD45RO-negative cells positively selected for CCR7, excluded terminally differentiated effector memory CD45RA+ cells. This TCR was recovered from a man younger than 35 in good health. Sequencing input: naive CD8+ T cells sorted from blood.

The CDR3 loop reads CASSPGIGYEQYF. The DNA for the CDR3 is TGTGCCAGCAGCCCAGGGATCGGCTACGAGCAGTACTTC. V gene TRBV28 combines with J gene TRBJ2-7, with D perhaps matching TRBD1 (5 bases). The V end was cut by 6 bases, the J end by 3 bases, with 12 bases between. Germline-derived CDR1 and CDR2 are MDHEN and SYDVKM. The CDR3 loop spans 13 amino acids. Looking up the rest from reference TRBV28 and TRBJ2-7 gives the full variable domain: DVKVTQSSRYLVKRTGEKVFLECVQDMDHENMFWYRQDPGLGLRLIYFSYDVKMKEKGDIPEGYSVSREKKERFSLILESASTNQTSMYLCASSPGIGYEQYFGPGTRLTVT.